This T cell receptor beta chain was retrieved from a study of cytomegalovirus exposure and HLA in healthy donors (dated by TCRdb to 2016 to 2017). For the study in its entirety: According to an earlier analysis of a few hundred of the donors, some 180 million T cells yielded roughly 110 million unique TCR beta sequences and about 300 Gb of sequence data. An early release that covered about 600 HLA-typed donors contained about 300 gigabases of sequencing data and 70 million to 100 million unique TCR sequences. In an earlier analysis of a few hundred of the donors, high-throughput TCR beta sequencing was used to judge whether each TCR beta V gene segment behaved as functional or pseudogenic. The study aimed to test whether cataloging public T cell receptors could reveal signatures of past pathogen exposure. To predict cytomegalovirus infection status, the study brought together high-throughput TCR immunosequencing, statistical association of individual TCRs with disease status, and machine learning. About five DR-DQ haplotypes were treated as single units for association and clustering because of strong linkage in the cohort. Every discovery cohort repertoire had been produced on one sequencing platform. A later genetic analysis used genome-wide SNP genotypes for about 55% of the 666 donors, treating that subset as a discovery cohort. Alongside the repertoire data, information on donor age, sex, ethnicity and CMV serostatus was compiled. A later analysis re-analyzed previously published TCR beta repertoires from about 730 donors and added high-resolution HLA genotyping to study TCR occurrence patterns. The later analysis used no new phenotypic data to find candidate immune exposures, relying instead on TCR beta sequences and their occurrence across donors. Among 350 to 400 genotyped donors of the cohort, an average of around 240,000 unique TCR beta nucleotide sequences were sequenced per donor, roughly 20% of them non-productive. Besides the first cohort of around 670 subjects, a separate validation cohort made up of over 100 different subjects was used. The T cell repertoires of 666 subjects were profiled by immunosequencing and related to cytomegalovirus serostatus. Of the approximately 370 genotyped donors, 65% to 90% were placed in the genetic ancestry cluster associated with self-reported Caucasian donors. HLA typing covered class I and class II loci at four-digit resolution. The number of typed donors differed by locus: about 620-630 for A, B, C, DRB1 and DQB1; approximately 530 for DQA1; over 600 for DPA1; and approximately 450 for DPB1. The paper's findings and limits, for the study overall: Because HLA typing was unavailable for some donors at each locus, only the typed subset was used in association tests. Broadly in line with IMGT annotations, most TCR beta V segments showed up in productive rearrangements about 90% or about 30% of the time in an earlier analysis of approximately 640 of the donors. The study listed 150 to 200 TCR beta chains as associated with cytomegalovirus. A few of the identified cytomegalovirus-associated TCR beta chains were confirmed in vitro to be specific for cytomegalovirus antigens. In a later genetic analysis, a missense DCLRE1C variant was associated with V-gene and J-gene trimming of TCR beta chains, and the association was replicated in an independent cohort. A further reported finding was that TCR beta sequences accurately predicted the HLA-A and HLA-B alleles for most subjects in the first cohort. Several of the top co-occurrence clusters appeared to be linked to parvovirus B19, influenza, CMV and Epstein-Barr virus, according to a later analysis. Most TCR sequences were observed very rarely across donors, whereas some public TCRs were present in many individuals. Most CMV-associated TCR beta chains appeared to be HLA-restricted in a later analysis, and the HLA associations seemed to be driven largely by CMV exposure. When HLA alleles, especially DR and DQ, strongly co-occurred, attributing TCR associations to individual alleles was difficult. In this cohort, only TCR beta chains were sequenced, and detectable features were limited by the absence of alpha or paired-chain data. The classifier was reported to diagnose cytomegalovirus status with high specificity and sensitivity in both the original cohort and the validation cohort. It was suggested by the authors that the approach could potentially be generalized to other disease states and immunological phenotypes. In a later analysis, about 16,000 TCR beta sequences were associated with specific HLA alleles at a false discovery rate of 0.05. The presence/absence analyses assumed that sequencing depth was roughly uniform across donors, and that assumption may not be true. Because counts were too low, seventeen rarely observed V segments, including chromosome 9 orphons, were excluded from the earlier analysis of roughly 580 of the donors. In a later analysis, HLA-associated TCR beta chains were found to be more clonally expanded and to have lower generation probabilities than equally common non-associated chains. Correlated functional status among segregating V segments might be attributable to linkage disequilibrium, but an unknown experimental factor could not be ruled out. A cluster of highly shared sequence variants was judged likely to be a technical artifact of the sequencing pipeline. A later analysis found that TCR association rates varied across HLA loci, with DRB1 alleles showing the most associated TCRs and HLA-C alleles the fewest. Immune exposure information for the cohort was limited to CMV serostatus. In a later genetic analysis, fewer N-insertions in productive TCRs were reported among donors in an Asian-associated ancestry cluster than the approximately 670-donor mean. Because the 87-base-pair reads could not distinguish some IMGT-functional V segments, including TRBV6-2 and TRBV6-3, those segments were excluded.

The cohort consisted of approximately 690 healthy bone marrow donors. All cohort members were sampled while nominally healthy, although unrecorded immune exposures were likely present. The donor was CMV seronegative and belonged to the group of 352 seronegative cohort members. A peripheral blood sample was provided by each donor, and peripheral blood mononuclear cells were used for TCR beta sequencing. The Qiagen DNeasy Blood Extraction Kit was used to extract genomic DNA from the blood cell samples. V trim: 0 bases; J trim: 4 bases; unmatched bases: 9. The germline V gene provides CDR1 MGHRA and CDR2 YSYEKL. From its cysteine to its phenylalanine, the CDR3 spans 17 amino acids. Only the CDR3 part of the read is kept: 51 bases, read in frame from the first base. On this clone itself: Its antigen is still unknown. No much larger clonotype is one base removed from it; base qualities were not supplied.

The protocol used for the library was the immunoSEQ multiplex PCR assay. For the multiplex PCR, a mixture combining 60 forward primers for TCR Vbeta segments and 13 reverse primers for TCR Jbeta segments was used. The CDR3 region of rearranged TCR beta genes was amplified from genomic DNA with a multiplex PCR assay. The Illumina HiSeq System was used to sequence the amplified TCR beta libraries as 87-base-pair reads. The authors' pipeline ran thus. Across the 500 to 750 repertoires, a later analysis counted 75 million to 90 million unique TCR beta chains, around 11 million of which were shared by at least two donors. Raw reads were error-corrected and collapsed into unique sequences by a nearest-neighbor algorithm in which closely related sequences were merged to remove PCR and sequencing errors. Alignment of CDR3 sequences to IMGT reference sequences was used to assign V, D and J gene segments. For a sequence to be retained, at least a six-nucleotide match to both a V gene segment and a J gene segment was required. Rearrangements were classified as productive when the CDR3 lacked stop codons and remained in frame with V and J, and all other rearrangements were classified as non-productive. CDR3 was defined by IMGT convention, running from the second conserved V-encoded cysteine to the conserved J-encoded phenylalanine. In an earlier analysis of some 550 of the donors, sequences lacking an unambiguous match to a single V gene segment were excluded. An earlier analysis of about 590 of the donors classified V segments as functional when productive rearrangements were above 56.7% and as segregating when the standard deviation between donors was above 5%. To diagnose cytomegalovirus status from the catalog of TCR beta chain sequences, a statistical classification framework was built. V and J gene assignment, in a later analysis, came from comparing TCR nucleotide sequences with IMGT/GENE-DB human TR gene sequences. In a later analysis, CDR3 sequences and most-parsimonious VDJ recombination scenarios were assigned using the TCRdist pipeline. In a later analysis, each TCR beta chain was defined by its CDR3 amino acid sequence together with its V-gene family, and reads lacking a unique V-gene family were excluded. To address suspected cross-contamination and a sequencing artifact, a later analysis removed roughly 580 highly shared, low-generation-probability nucleotide sequences. In a later analysis, a clonal expansion index was calculated for each public chain from normalized within-repertoire ranks of inferred template counts. Generation probabilities in a later analysis came from a VDJ recombination model fitted to out-of-frame rearrangements, and those results were checked against IGoR. Hypergeometric tests were used in a later analysis to score TCR-TCR, TCR-HLA and TCR-CMV co-occurrence, with a repertoire-size bias correction applied to the TCR pairs. In a later analysis, false discovery rates were estimated by permuting HLA or CMV assignments 20 times. In a later analysis, co-occurring TCRs were grouped using DBSCAN, and TCRdist sequence similarity was added for clustering within HLA-allele-positive subsets. Repertoires with fewer than 30,000 or more than 120,000 public chains, plus five repertoires with anomalous nucleotide sharing, were excluded from co-occurrence clustering. TCRdb carries this immuneACCESS record with in-frame sequences only. Its versions omit some clonotypes, under half of them owing to an unresolved V gene in the studies checked, with the rest unexplained. V, J and clone size derive from that table, while D and trimming were established from the DNA sequence. The sample data list about 18,000 clones, and more than 65% of these were observed just once. Clones ranked in the top ten supply more than 3% of the sample.

The sequencing input was PBMCs. The chain is encoded by TRBV4-1 joined to TRBJ1-2; 9 nucleotides in the junction match TRBD1. The clonotype comes from a man between 18 and 35 years old in good health and CMV-seronegative. The DNA sequence is TGCGCCAGCAGCCAAGAGCCTGGCGGGACAGGGACCTATGGCTACACCTTC. It translates as CASSQEPGGTGTYGYTF.